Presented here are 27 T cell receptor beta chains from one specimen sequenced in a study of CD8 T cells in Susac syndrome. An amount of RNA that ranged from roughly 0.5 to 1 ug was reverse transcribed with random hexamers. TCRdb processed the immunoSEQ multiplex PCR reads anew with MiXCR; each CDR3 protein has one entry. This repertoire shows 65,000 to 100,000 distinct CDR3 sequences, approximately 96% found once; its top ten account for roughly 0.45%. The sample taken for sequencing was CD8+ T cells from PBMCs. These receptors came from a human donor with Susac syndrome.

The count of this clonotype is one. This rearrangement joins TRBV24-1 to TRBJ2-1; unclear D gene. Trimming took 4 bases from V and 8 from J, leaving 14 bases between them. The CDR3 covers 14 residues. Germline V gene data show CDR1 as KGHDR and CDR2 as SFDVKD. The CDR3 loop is CATSDLTDGHEQFF. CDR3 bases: TGTGCCACCAGTGACCTCACCGACGGGCATGAGCAGTTCTTC.

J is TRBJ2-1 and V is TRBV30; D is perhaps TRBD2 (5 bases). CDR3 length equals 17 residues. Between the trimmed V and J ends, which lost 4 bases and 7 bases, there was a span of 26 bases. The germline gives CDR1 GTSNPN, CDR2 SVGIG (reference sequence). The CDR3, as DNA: TGTGCCTGGAATAGTGGGGAGCGGTCTGGTATAGGGAATGAGCAGTTCTTC. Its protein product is CAWNSGERSGIGNEQFF.

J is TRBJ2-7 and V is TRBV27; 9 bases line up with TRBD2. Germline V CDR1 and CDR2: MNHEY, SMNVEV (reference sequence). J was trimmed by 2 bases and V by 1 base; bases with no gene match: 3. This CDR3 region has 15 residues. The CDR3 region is CASSLFAGGPYEQYF. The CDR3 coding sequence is TGTGCCAGCAGTTTATTCGCGGGAGGGCCCTACGAGCAGTACTTC.

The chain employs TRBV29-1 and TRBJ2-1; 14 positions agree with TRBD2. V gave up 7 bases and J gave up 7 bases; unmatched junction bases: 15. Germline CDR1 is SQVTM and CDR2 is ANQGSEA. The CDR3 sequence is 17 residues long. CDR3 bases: TGCAGCGCCATGACGGGACTAGCGGGAGACGACCGGAATGAGCAGTTCTTC. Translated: CSAMTGLAGDDRNEQFF.

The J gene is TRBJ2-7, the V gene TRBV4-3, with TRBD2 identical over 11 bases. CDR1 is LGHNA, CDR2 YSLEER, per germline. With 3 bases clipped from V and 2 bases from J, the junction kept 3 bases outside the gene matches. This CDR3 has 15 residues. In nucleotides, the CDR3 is TGCGCCAGCAGCCAGGGACTAGCGGAAACCTACGAGCAGTACTTC. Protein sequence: CASSQGLAETYEQYF.

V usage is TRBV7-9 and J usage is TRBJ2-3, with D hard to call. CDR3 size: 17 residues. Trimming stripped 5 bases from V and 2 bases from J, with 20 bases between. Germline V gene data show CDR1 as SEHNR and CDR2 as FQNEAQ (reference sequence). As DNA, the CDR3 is TGTGCCAGCAGCCAATCGACCTTAGGCCCCCACACAGATACGCAGTATTTT. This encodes CASSQSTLGPHTDTQYF. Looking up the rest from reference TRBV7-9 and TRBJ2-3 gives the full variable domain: DTGVSQNPRHKITKRGQNVTFRCDPISEHNRLYWYRQTLGQGPEFLTYFQNEAQLEKSRLLSDRFSAERPKGSFSTLEIQRTEQGDSAMYLCASSQSTLGPHTDTQYFGPGTRLTVL.

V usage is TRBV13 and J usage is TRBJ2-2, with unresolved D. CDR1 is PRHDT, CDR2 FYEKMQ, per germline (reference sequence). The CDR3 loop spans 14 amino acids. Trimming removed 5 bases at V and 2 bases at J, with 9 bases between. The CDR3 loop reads CASSPEANTGELFF. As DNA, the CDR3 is TGTGCCAGCAGCCCCGAGGCAAACACCGGGGAGCTGTTTTTT.

In DNA form, the CDR3 reads TGTGCCACCAGTGAAGGGACATCGAATTCACCCCTCCACTTT. Amino acids: CATSEGTSNSPLHF. The chain is built from TRBV24-1 and TRBJ1-6; possible D gene TRBD1, 6 bases. The CDR3 covers 14 residues. Trimming shortened V by 4 bases and J by 7 bases, and 10 bases separated the two germline ends. Germline V gene sequence: CDR1 KGHDR, CDR2 SFDVKD.

The CDR3 DNA follows: TGTGCCAGCAGCGAACAGGGGGGAACCGGGGAGCTGTTTTTT. Translated, it gives CASSEQGGTGELFF. This rearrangement joins TRBV5-4 to TRBJ2-2; 8 bases are shared with TRBD1. The CDR3 covers 14 residues. The V gene end was trimmed by 4 bases and the J gene end by 5 bases; junction bases not matched to a gene: 4. CDR1 and CDR2 from the germline V gene are SGHNT and YYREEE (reference sequence).

CDR3 nucleotide sequence: TGCGCCAGCAGCCAAGAGGGTCAGCCCCAGCATTTT. Translated, it gives CASSQEGQPQHF. This chain links TRBV4-1 with TRBJ1-5; D remains ambiguous. Deletions cut 0 bases from V and 6 bases from J, with 3 bases between. The CDR3 has 12 amino acids. Germline V gene data show CDR1 as MGHRA and CDR2 as YSYEKL.

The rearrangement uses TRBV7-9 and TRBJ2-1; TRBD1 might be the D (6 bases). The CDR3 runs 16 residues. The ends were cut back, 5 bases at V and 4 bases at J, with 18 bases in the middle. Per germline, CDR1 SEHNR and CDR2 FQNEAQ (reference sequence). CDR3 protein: CASSDRRDNVYNEQFF. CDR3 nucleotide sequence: TGTGCCAGCAGCGATCGCCGGGACAACGTTTACAATGAGCAGTTCTTC.

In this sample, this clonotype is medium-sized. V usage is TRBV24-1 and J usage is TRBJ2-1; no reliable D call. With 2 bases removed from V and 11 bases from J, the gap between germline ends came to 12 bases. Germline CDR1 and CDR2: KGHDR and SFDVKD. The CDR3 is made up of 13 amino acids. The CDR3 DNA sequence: TGTGCCACCAGTGATTCGGACCGGTGGAAGCAGTTCTTC. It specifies CATSDSDRWKQFF.

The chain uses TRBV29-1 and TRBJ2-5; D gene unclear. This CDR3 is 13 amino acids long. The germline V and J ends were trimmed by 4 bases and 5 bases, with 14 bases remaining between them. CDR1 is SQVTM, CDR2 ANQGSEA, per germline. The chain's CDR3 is CSVGAPLGETQYF. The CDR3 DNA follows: TGCAGCGTTGGGGCTCCCCTGGGGGAGACCCAGTACTTC. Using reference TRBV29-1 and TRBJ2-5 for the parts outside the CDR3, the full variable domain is SAVISQKPSRDICQRGTSLTIQCQVDSQVTMMFWYRQQPGQSLTLIATANQGSEATYESGFVIDKFPISRPNLTFSTLTVSNMSPEDSSIYLCSVGAPLGETQYFGPGTRLLVL.

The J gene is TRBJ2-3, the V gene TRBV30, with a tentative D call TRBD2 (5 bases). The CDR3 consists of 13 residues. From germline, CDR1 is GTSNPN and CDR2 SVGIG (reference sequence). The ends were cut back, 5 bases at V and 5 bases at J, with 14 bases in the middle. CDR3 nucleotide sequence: TGTGCCTGGGAAGCGGAACTCTTAGATACGCAGTATTTT. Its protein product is CAWEAELLDTQYF.

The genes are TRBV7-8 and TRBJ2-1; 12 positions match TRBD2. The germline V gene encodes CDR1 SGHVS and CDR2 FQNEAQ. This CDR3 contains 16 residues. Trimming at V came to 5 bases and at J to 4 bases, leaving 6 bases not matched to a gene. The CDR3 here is CASSQTSGGIYNEQFF. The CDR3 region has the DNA TGTGCCAGCAGCCAGACTAGCGGGGGTATATACAATGAGCAGTTCTTC.

CDR3 sequence (DNA): TGTGCCAGCAGCTTTGGGACAGGTGAATACGAGCAGTACTTC. Translated: CASSFGTGEYEQYF. V and J are TRBV5-6 and TRBJ2-7; TRBD1 agrees at 8 bases. J gave up 4 bases and V 2 bases, and 5 bases lay outside the gene matches. CDR1 is SGHDT and CDR2 is YYEEEE in the germline V gene. The length of the CDR3 is 14 residues.

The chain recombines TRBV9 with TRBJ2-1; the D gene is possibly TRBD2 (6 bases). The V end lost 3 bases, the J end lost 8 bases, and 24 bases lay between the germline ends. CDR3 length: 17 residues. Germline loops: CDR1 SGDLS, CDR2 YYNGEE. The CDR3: CASSAHSPGDGADEQFF. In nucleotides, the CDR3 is TGTGCCAGCAGCGCCCACTCCCCGGGAGATGGAGCGGATGAGCAGTTCTTC.

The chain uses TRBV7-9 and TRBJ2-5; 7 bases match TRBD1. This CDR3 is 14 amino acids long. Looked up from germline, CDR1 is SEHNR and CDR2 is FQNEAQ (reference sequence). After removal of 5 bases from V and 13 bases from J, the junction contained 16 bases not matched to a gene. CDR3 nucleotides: TGTGCCAGCAGCCGGATAGAACAGGGGATCTTCCCGTACTTC. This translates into CASSRIEQGIFPYF.

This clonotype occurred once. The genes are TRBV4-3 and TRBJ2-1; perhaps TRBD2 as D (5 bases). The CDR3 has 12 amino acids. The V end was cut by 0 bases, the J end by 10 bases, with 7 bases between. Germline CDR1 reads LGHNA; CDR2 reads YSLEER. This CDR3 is CASSQEGSEQFF. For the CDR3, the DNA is TGCGCCAGCAGCCAAGAGGGGAGCGAGCAGTTCTTC.

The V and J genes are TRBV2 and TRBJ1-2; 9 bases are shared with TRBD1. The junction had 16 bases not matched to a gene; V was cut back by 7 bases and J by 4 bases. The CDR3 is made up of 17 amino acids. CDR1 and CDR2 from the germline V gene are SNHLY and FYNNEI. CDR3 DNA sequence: TGTGCCAGCACCGATCCCGGGACAGGGATCCCCATCTATGGCTACACCTTC. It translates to CASTDPGTGIPIYGYTF.

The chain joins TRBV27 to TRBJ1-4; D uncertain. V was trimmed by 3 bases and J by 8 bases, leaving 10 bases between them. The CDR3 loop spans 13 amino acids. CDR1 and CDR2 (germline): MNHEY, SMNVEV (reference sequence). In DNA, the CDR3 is TGTGCCAGCAGTTTCGAGGGTGAAGAAAAACTGTTTTTT. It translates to CASSFEGEEKLFF.

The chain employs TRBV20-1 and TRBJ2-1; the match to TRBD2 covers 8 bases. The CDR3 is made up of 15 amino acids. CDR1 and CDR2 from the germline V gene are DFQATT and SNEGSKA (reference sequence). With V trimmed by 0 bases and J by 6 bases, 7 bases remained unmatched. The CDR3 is CSARDAGGLFNEQFF. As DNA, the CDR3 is TGCAGTGCTAGAGACGCGGGAGGCCTCTTCAATGAGCAGTTCTTC.

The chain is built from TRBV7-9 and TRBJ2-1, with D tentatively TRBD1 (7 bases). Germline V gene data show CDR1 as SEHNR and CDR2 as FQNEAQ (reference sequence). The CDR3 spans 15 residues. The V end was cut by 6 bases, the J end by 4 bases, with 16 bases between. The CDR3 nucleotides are TGTGCCAGCAGTATCCCCAGGGGGGCTTACAATGAGCAGTTCTTC. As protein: CASSIPRGAYNEQFF.

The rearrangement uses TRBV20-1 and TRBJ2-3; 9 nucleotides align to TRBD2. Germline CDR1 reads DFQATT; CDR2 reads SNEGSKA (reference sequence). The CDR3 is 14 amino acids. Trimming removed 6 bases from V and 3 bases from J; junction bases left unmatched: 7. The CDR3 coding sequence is TGCAGTGCCCCAGCGGGGGGCCGGACAGATACGCAGTATTTT. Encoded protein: CSAPAGGRTDTQYF.

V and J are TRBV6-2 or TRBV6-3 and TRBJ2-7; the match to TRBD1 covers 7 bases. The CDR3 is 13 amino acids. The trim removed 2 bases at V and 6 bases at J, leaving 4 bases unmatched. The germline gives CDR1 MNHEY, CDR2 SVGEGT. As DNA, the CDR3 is TGTGCCAGCAGTTACCAGACAGGGACCGAGCAGTACTTC. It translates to CASSYQTGTEQYF.

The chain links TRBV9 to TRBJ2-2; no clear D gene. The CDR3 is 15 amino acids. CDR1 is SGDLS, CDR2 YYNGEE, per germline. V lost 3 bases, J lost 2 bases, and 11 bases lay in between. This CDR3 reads CASSASTVNTGELFF. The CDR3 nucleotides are TGTGCCAGCAGCGCGTCGACCGTCAACACCGGGGAGCTGTTTTTT.

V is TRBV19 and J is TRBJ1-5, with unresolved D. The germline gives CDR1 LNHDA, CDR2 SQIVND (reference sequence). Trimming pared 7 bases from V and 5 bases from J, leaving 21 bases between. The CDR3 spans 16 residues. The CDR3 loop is CASNYFGREGYQPQHF. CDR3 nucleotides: TGTGCCAGTAACTACTTCGGGAGGGAGGGATATCAGCCCCAGCATTTT.